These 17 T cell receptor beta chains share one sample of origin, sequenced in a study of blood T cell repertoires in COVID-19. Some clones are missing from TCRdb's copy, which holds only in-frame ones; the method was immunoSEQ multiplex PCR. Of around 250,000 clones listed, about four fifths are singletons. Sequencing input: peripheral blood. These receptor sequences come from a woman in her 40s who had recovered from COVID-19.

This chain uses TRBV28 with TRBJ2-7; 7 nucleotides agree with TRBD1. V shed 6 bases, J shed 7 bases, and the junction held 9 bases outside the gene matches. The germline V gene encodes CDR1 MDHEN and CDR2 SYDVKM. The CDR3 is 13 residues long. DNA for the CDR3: TGTGCCAGCAGGGCAGGGGGTCGTGATGAGCAGTACTTC. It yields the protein CASRAGGRDEQYF.

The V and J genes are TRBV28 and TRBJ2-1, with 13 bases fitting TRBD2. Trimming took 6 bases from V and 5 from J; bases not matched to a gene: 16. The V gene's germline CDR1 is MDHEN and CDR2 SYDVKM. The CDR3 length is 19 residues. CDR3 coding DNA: TGTGCCAGCAGCCCGCAAGGACTAGCGGGGGTCCTGAGCCACAATGAGCAGTTCTTC. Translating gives CASSPQGLAGVLSHNEQFF.

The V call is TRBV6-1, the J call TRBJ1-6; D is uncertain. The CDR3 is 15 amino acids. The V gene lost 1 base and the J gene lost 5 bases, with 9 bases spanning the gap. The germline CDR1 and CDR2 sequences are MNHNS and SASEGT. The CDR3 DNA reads TGTGCCAGCAGTGAAGTGAGACAAGATAATTCACCCCTCCACTTT. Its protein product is CASSEVRQDNSPLHF.

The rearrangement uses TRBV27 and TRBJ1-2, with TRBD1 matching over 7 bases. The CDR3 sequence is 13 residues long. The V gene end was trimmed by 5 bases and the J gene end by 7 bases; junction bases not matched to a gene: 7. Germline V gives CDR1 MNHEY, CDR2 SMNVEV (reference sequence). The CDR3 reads CASSQLTGRGYTF. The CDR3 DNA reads TGTGCCAGCAGTCAACTGACAGGGCGTGGCTACACCTTC.

The CDR3 here is CASRPSGTPEGNQPQHF. The CDR3 nucleotides read TGCGCCAGCCGCCCTTCCGGGACACCCGAGGGGAATCAGCCCCAGCATTTT. The rearrangement joins TRBV5-1 to TRBJ1-5, with D perhaps matching TRBD1 (6 bases). Germline CDR1 reads SGHRS; CDR2 reads YFSETQ. The V end lost 7 bases, the J end lost 4 bases, and 24 bases lay between the germline ends. The CDR3 has 17 amino acids.

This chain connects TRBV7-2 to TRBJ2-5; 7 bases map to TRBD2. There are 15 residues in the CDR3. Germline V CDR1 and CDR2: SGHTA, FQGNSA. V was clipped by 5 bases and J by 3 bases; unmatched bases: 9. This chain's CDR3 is CASSTASSGEETQYF. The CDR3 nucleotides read TGTGCCAGCAGCACGGCGTCGAGCGGGGAAGAGACCCAGTACTTC.

CDR3 residues: CASSQEGRVQYF. The CDR3 DNA sequence: TGTGCCAGCAGCCAAGAAGGGCGGGTCCAGTACTTC. This chain connects TRBV3-1 (or the pseudogene TRBV3-2) to TRBJ2-5; tentatively, D is TRBD2 (5 bases). Trimming took 0 bases from V and 10 from J, leaving 9 bases between them. The CDR3 is made up of 12 amino acids. The germline V gene encodes CDR1 LGHDT and CDR2 YNNKEL (reference sequence).

For the CDR3, the DNA is TGTGCCACCAAACGGGACAGCTCTAATGAAAAACTGTTTTTT. Its protein is CATKRDSSNEKLFF. The chain links TRBV15 to TRBJ1-4; the match to TRBD1 covers 7 bases. V dropped 7 bases and J dropped 3; count of bases not matched to a gene: 5. Germline V gene sequence: CDR1 LNHNV, CDR2 YYDKDF (reference sequence). The CDR3 covers 14 residues.

CDR3 nucleotide sequence: TGTGCCAGCACCCGTCCGGGGGAGTATTATGATGGCTACACCTTC. Translating it yields CASTRPGEYYDGYTF. The chain links TRBV5-4 to TRBJ1-2; TRBD1 is a possible D gene (5 bases). CDR3 length: 15 residues. Trimming removed 6 bases at V and 6 bases at J, with 21 bases between. In germline, CDR1 is SGHNT, CDR2 YYREEE (reference sequence).

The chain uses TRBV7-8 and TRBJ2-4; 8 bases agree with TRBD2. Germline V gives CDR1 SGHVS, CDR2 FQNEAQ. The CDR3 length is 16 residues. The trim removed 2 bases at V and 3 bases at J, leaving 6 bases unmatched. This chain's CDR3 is CASSLLPGGVKNIQYF. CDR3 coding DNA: TGTGCCAGCAGCTTATTACCGGGAGGGGTCAAAAACATTCAGTACTTC.

The chain's CDR3 is CASSKVGTDHNQPQHF. The CDR3 nucleotides read TGTGCCAGCAGCAAAGTAGGGACAGACCACAATCAGCCCCAGCATTTT. V is TRBV21-1 and J is TRBJ1-5; the table's D call of TRBD1 was not tested on the DNA. TRBV21-1 has pseudogene status. CDR3 length: 16 amino acids.

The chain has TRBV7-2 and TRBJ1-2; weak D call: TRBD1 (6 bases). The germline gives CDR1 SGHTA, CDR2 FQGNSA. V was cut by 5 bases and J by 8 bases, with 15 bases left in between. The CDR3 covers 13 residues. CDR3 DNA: TGTGCCAGCAGCACACAGGGAAAAGGGGGCTACACCTTC. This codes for CASSTQGKGGYTF.

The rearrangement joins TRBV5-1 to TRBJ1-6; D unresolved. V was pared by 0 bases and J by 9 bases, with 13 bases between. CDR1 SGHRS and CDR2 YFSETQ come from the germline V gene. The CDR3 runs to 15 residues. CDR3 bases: TGCGCCAGCAGCTTGGGGGCCCAGGAGGGTTCACCCCTCCACTTT. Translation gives CASSLGAQEGSPLHF. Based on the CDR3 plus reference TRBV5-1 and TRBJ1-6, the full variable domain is KAGVTQTPRYLIKTRGQQVTLSCSPISGHRSVSWYQQTPGQGLQFLFEYFSETQRNKGNFPGRFSGRQFSNSRSEMNVSTLELGDSALYLCASSLGAQEGSPLHFGNGTRLTVT.

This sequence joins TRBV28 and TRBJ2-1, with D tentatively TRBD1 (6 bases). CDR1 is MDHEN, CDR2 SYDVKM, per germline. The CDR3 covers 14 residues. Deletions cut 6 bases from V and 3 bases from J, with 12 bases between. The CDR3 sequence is CASSRTDSYNEQFF. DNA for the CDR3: TGTGCCAGCAGCAGAACGGACAGCTACAATGAGCAGTTCTTC.

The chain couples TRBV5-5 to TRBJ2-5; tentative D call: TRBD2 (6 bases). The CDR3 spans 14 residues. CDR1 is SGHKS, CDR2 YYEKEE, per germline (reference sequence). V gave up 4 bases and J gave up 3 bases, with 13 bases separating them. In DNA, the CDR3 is TGTGCCAGCAGCATGCCGGGGGTTAAAGAGACCCAGTACTTC. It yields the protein CASSMPGVKETQYF.

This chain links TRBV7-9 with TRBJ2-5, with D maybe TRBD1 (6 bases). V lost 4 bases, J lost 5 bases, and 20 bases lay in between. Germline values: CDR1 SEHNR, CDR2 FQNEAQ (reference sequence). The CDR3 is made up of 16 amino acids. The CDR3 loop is CASSSIARTGLETQYF. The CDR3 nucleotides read TGTGCCAGCAGCTCGATAGCCCGAACAGGGTTGGAGACCCAGTACTTC.

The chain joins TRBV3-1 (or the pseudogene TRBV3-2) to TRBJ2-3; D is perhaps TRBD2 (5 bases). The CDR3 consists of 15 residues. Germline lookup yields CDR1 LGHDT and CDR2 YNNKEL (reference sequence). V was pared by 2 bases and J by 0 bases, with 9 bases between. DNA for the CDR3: TGTGCCAGCAGCCAACGGAGACTAAGCACAGATACGCAGTATTTT. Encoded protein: CASSQRRLSTDTQYF.